A single sample gave rise to the 26 T cell receptor beta chains below, sequenced in a study of OX40 agonist ivuxolimab in advanced cancers. The protocol was immunoSEQ multiplex PCR, while the TCRdb copy is restricted to in-frame clones and leaves out a portion. The sample lists roughly 76,000 clones; 70% to 90% were seen once. Sequenced here: CD4+ or CD8+ T cells sorted from blood, sampled in a trial of the OX40 agonist ivuxolimab. These receptors were taken from an adult with an advanced solid tumor such as melanoma, head and neck, liver or kidney cancer.

The chain recombines TRBV7-9 with TRBJ1-1, with D unclear. The CDR3 totals 14 residues. Germline values: CDR1 SEHNR, CDR2 FQNEAQ (reference sequence). Trimming took off 1 base at V and 0 bases at J, with 6 bases between the two ends. CDR3 nucleotide sequence: TGTGCCAGCAGCTTAGACGGCATGAACACTGAAGCTTTCTTT. It is translated as CASSLDGMNTEAFF.

This clone came up a few times. This chain uses TRBV2 with TRBJ1-5; tentatively, D is TRBD1 (6 bases). Trimming shortened V by 5 bases and J by 7 bases, and 12 bases separated the two germline ends. Looked up from germline, CDR1 is SNHLY and CDR2 is FYNNEI. This CDR3 has 13 amino acids. DNA of the CDR3: TGTGCCAGCAGTTTACAGGGAAAGCAGCCCCAGCATTTT. Its translation is CASSLQGKQPQHF.

CDR3 nucleotide sequence: TGCGCCAGCAGCCGGTGGACTAGAGGCACAGATACGCAGTATTTT. It specifies CASSRWTRGTDTQYF. The rearrangement uses TRBV5-1 and TRBJ2-3; 7 bases fit TRBD2. V trimming: 4 bases; J trimming: 1 base; junction bases outside the gene matches: 6. The CDR3 has 15 residues. Per germline, CDR1 SGHRS and CDR2 YFSETQ.

The rearrangement joins TRBV18 to TRBJ1-3; maybe TRBD1 (6 bases). V was pared by 2 bases and J by 3 bases, with 11 bases between. Germline lookup yields CDR1 KGHSH and CDR2 LQKENI. The CDR3 has 15 amino acids. The CDR3 DNA reads as TGTGCCAGCTCACCAAGCAGGGGTTTTGGAAACACCATATATTTT. It specifies CASSPSRGFGNTIYF. Using reference TRBV18 and TRBJ1-3 for the parts outside the CDR3, the full variable domain is NAGVMQNPRHLVRRRGQEARLRCSPMKGHSHVYWYRQLPEEGLKFMVYLQKENIIDESGMPKERFSAEFPKEGPSILRIQQVVRGDSAAYFCASSPSRGFGNTIYFGEGSWLTVV.

This clone was seen a few times. The chain couples TRBV23-1 to TRBJ2-7, with D possibly matching TRBD1 (6 bases). TRBV23-1 is noted as an ORF with a role that remains uncertain. The CDR3 covers 18 residues. V was cut by 1 base and J by 2 bases, with 21 bases left in between. The CDR3 here is CASSQCEGQDSFTYEQYF. CDR3 nucleotide sequence: TGCGCCAGCAGTCAATGCGAGGGGCAGGACAGCTTCACCTACGAGCAGTACTTC.

The V call is TRBV7-3, the J call TRBJ1-3; D is unresolved. V was trimmed by 10 bases and J by 0 bases, leaving 13 bases between them. CDR3 size: 14 residues. Germline loops: CDR1 SGHTA, CDR2 FQGTGA. This CDR3 reads CATQTTDSGNTIYF. The CDR3 DNA is TGTGCCACCCAAACTACCGACTCTGGAAACACCATATATTTT.

The chain employs TRBV12-5 and TRBJ1-1, with TRBD1 matching 7 bases. J gave up 1 base and V 6 bases, and 5 bases lay outside the gene matches. This CDR3 has 14 residues. Germline V gene sequence: CDR1 LGHNT, CDR2 FRNRAP. The CDR3 region is CASGPTGTNTEAFF. CDR3 nucleotide sequence: TGTGCTAGTGGCCCGACAGGGACGAACACTGAAGCTTTCTTT.

The chain joins TRBV18 to TRBJ2-7; D not resolved. From germline, CDR1 is KGHSH and CDR2 LQKENI. V lost 3 bases, J lost 3 bases, and 9 bases lay in between. This CDR3 is 13 amino acids long. As DNA, the CDR3 is TGTGCCAGCTCACCCCCTTTACTCTACGAGCAGTACTTC. Protein product: CASSPPLLYEQYF.

As concerns this clone: At the DNA level, this CDR3 is encoded by other sequences in the same sample as well. V usage is TRBV7-2 and J usage is TRBJ1-1; D gene uncertain. V dropped 1 base and J dropped 0 bases, with 3 bases sitting between them. The germline gives CDR1 SGHTA, CDR2 FQGNSA. The CDR3 is 13 amino acids. CDR3 sequence reads: CASSLVVNTEAFF. The CDR3 bases are TGTGCCAGCAGCTTAGTCGTGAACACTGAAGCTTTCTTT.

This chain connects TRBV19 to TRBJ2-1; possibly TRBD1 or TRBD2 for D (5 bases each). Germline assignment: CDR1 LNHDA and CDR2 SQIVND (reference sequence). This CDR3 has 13 residues. V gave up 7 bases and J gave up 3 bases, with 10 bases separating them. The CDR3 spells CASKRDHYNEQFF. CDR3 in DNA: TGTGCCAGTAAAAGGGACCACTACAATGAGCAGTTCTTC.

The chain joins TRBV28 to TRBJ1-5, with D tentatively TRBD1 (5 bases). Trimming shortened V by 3 bases and J by 4 bases, and 13 bases separated the two germline ends. CDR1 and CDR2 from the germline V gene are MDHEN and SYDVKM. The CDR3 is 15 residues long. CDR3 region: CASSLNGGGNQPQHF. The CDR3 nucleotides read TGTGCCAGCAGTTTGAATGGGGGTGGGAATCAGCCCCAGCATTTT.

The chain joins TRBV9 to TRBJ2-6, with D uncertain. This CDR3 has 15 residues. CDR1 and CDR2 from the germline V gene are SGDLS and YYNGEE. The ends were cut back, 0 bases at V and 4 bases at J, with 8 bases in the middle. CDR3 sequence: CASSVGRTGANVLTF. DNA of the CDR3: TGTGCCAGCAGCGTAGGACGTACCGGGGCCAACGTCCTGACTTTC.

A single count supports this clone. The rearrangement uses TRBV5-1 and TRBJ2-3; D possibly matches TRBD1 or TRBD2 (6 bases each). Germline assignment: CDR1 SGHRS and CDR2 YFSETQ. CDR3 size: 14 residues. Trimming took off 5 bases at V and 2 bases at J, with 12 bases between the two ends. As DNA, the CDR3 is TGCGCCAGCAGTTGGGGGCGGGACACAGATACGCAGTATTTT. Translation: CASSWGRDTDTQYF.

V and J are TRBV5-8 and TRBJ2-5; 12 bases are shared with TRBD2. Germline lookup yields CDR1 SGHTS and CDR2 YDEGEE. Trimming at V came to 0 bases and at J to 4 bases, leaving 1 base not matched to a gene. The CDR3 is 15 residues long. The CDR3 nucleotides read TGTGCCAGCAGCTTGGGGGGACTAGCGGGAGAGACCCAGTACTTC. It yields the protein CASSLGGLAGETQYF.

The CDR3 nucleotides read TGTGCCACCAGCATACCCCAGGGAGGGAAAGAGCAGTACTTC. This sequence encodes CATSIPQGGKEQYF. The rearrangement joins TRBV15 to TRBJ2-7; 7 bases match TRBD2. J lost 7 bases, V lost 4 bases, and 10 bases had no gene match. The CDR3 is made up of 14 amino acids. CDR1 and CDR2 from the germline V gene are LNHNV and YYDKDF (reference sequence).

This clone was detected once. The chain uses TRBV10-3 and TRBJ1-4; D may be TRBD1 (5 bases). The CDR3 length is 14 residues. CDR1 is ENHRY, CDR2 SYGVKD, per germline. V dropped 6 bases and J dropped 8 bases, with 16 bases sitting between them. The CDR3 sequence is CAIREALEGEKLFF. The DNA of the CDR3 is TGTGCCATCAGGGAAGCCTTGGAGGGGGAAAAACTGTTTTTT.

The gene calls are TRBV14 and TRBJ1-4; D call uncertain. Trimming left V 4 bases short and J 4 bases short, with 13 bases between. Germline lookup yields CDR1 SGHDN and CDR2 FVKESK. The CDR3 runs 15 residues. CDR3 protein: CASSPSGSRNEKLFF. CDR3 coding DNA: TGTGCCAGCAGCCCGTCGGGCAGTCGTAATGAAAAACTGTTTTTT.

V usage is TRBV10-1 and J usage is TRBJ2-1; 8 nucleotides match TRBD2. The CDR3 has 15 residues. The V segment lost 4 bases and the J segment 8 bases; nucleotides outside the gene matches: 10. Germline lookup yields CDR1 WNHNN and CDR2 SYGVQD (reference sequence). CDR3 in DNA: TGCGCCAGCAGTGGGCCGGGACTAGGGATGGATGAGCAGTTCTTC. Translating gives CASSGPGLGMDEQFF.

The V and J genes are TRBV2 and TRBJ1-4, with unresolved D. CDR1 is SNHLY, CDR2 FYNNEI, per germline. Deletions cut 5 bases from V and 0 bases from J, with 7 bases between. This CDR3 is built from 14 residues. CDR3 residues: CASSTVSTNEKLFF. The CDR3 DNA follows: TGTGCCAGCAGTACGGTGTCAACTAATGAAAAACTGTTTTTT.

The rearrangement links TRBV7-3 to TRBJ2-2, with TRBD2 identical over 7 bases. CDR3 length: 14 residues. Germline V gives CDR1 SGHTA, CDR2 FQGTGA. J gave up 8 bases and V 8 bases, and 11 bases lay outside the gene matches. The CDR3 sequence is CASRAGEGFGELFF. Here the CDR3 DNA reads TGTGCCAGCCGTGCCGGGGAGGGGTTTGGGGAGCTGTTTTTT.

The rearrangement joins TRBV30 to TRBJ2-3; 7 nucleotides align to TRBD2. J was trimmed by 6 bases and V by 4 bases; bases with no gene match: 10. The V gene's germline CDR1 is GTSNPN and CDR2 SVGIG (reference sequence). The CDR3 spans 14 residues. CDR3 sequence reads: CAWTHSTSADTQYF. CDR3 bases: TGTGCCTGGACCCACTCAACTAGCGCGGATACGCAGTATTTT.

The J gene is TRBJ1-4, the V gene TRBV5-4, with D possibly TRBD1 on 6 matching bases. Trimming left V 7 bases short and J 2 bases short, with 9 bases between. Germline-derived CDR1 and CDR2 are SGHNT and YYREEE (reference sequence). The CDR3 loop spans 13 amino acids. CDR3 loop: CASAQGTNEKLFF. The CDR3 region has the DNA TGTGCCAGCGCACAGGGCACTAATGAAAAACTGTTTTTT.

The chain joins TRBV6-1 to TRBJ2-2; no clear D. The CDR3 runs 16 residues. Germline CDR1 reads MNHNS; CDR2 reads SASEGT. The germline V and J ends were trimmed by 4 bases and 1 base, with 13 bases remaining between them. CDR3 protein: CASSAQSPRNTGELFF. In DNA, the CDR3 is TGTGCCAGCAGTGCACAATCACCAAGGAACACCGGGGAGCTGTTTTTT.

V gene TRBV5-4 combines with J gene TRBJ2-1; 7 positions match TRBD2. The junction had 6 bases not matched to a gene; V was cut back by 0 bases and J by 3 bases. CDR3 length: 16 residues. CDR1 is SGHNT and CDR2 is YYREEE in the germline V gene (reference sequence). The CDR3 region is CASSLAAASGYNEQFF. As DNA, the CDR3 is TGTGCCAGCAGCTTGGCCGCGGCTAGCGGCTACAATGAGCAGTTCTTC.

The rearrangement links TRBV27 to TRBJ1-1; D ambiguous. This CDR3 contains 13 residues. Germline V gene sequence: CDR1 MNHEY, CDR2 SMNVEV (reference sequence). V dropped 8 bases and J dropped 4 bases, with 14 bases sitting between them. CDR3 DNA sequence: TGTGCCAGCCTAGGGCACCCGGGCACTGAAGCTTTCTTT. This codes for CASLGHPGTEAFF.

The CDR3 DNA is TGTGCCAGCAGCCTCGGACAGGGGGCAACTAATGAAAAACTGTTTTTT. Its protein is CASSLGQGATNEKLFF. The chain joins TRBV7-9 to TRBJ1-4; 10 nucleotides align to TRBD1. Trimming took 5 bases from V and 0 from J; bases not matched to a gene: 3. Germline CDR1 is SEHNR and CDR2 is FQNEAQ (reference sequence). The length of the CDR3 is 16 residues.